This TCR beta chain is from a study of cytotoxic CD8 clonotypes in ibrutinib-treated CLL. General observations from the study: Public clonotypes were seen rarely and were contracted or stable on treatment. Sustained-remission and progressing patients had different sampling times.

As concerns this clone: Antigen: not known.

Depths of 1 in 200,000 to 1 in 1 million T cells were the sequencing target. Profiled with immunoSEQ multiplex PCR; TCRdb holds only in-frame clones, not every one. The sample consists of some 150,000 clones, approximately 80% of them appearing once. Looked up from germline, CDR1 is SEHNR and CDR2 is FQNEAQ (reference sequence). The CDR3 contains 16 residues. V was clipped by 5 bases and J by 2 bases; unmatched bases: 8. TCR beta library input comprised about 2 micrograms of genomic DNA from cryopreserved PBMCs. The TCR originated in a human donor with chronic lymphocytic leukemia. Sequencing was performed on PBMCs, taken after 36 months of ibrutinib treatment. The chain has TRBV7-9 and TRBJ2-3, with TRBD1 matching 9 bases. The CDR3 DNA follows: TGTGCCAGCAGCACCGAGACAGGGGGACTCACAGATACGCAGTATTTT. Translated, it gives CASSTETGGLTDTQYF.